This paragraph reports one TCR beta chain. This sample was taken from a study of T cell changes during pregnancy in multiple sclerosis. Trimming at V came to 2 bases and at J to 0 bases, leaving 9 bases not matched to a gene. Germline CDR1 reads SGHTA; CDR2 reads FQGNSA. This CDR3 is 17 amino acids long. Method: immunoSEQ multiplex PCR; TCRdb's copy keeps in-frame clones and lacks some. The top ten clones hold roughly 1.6% of a sample with some 110,000 clones, 91% of them seen once. V usage is TRBV7-2 and J usage is TRBJ2-5, with 7 bases that match TRBD2. The origin of this receptor is a female donor with multiple sclerosis, enrolled in a pregnancy study. Specimen: peripheral blood, collected before pregnancy. The CDR3 loop is CASSLLGALANQETQYF. The CDR3 DNA reads TGTGCCAGCAGCTTACTCGGGGCACTAGCGAACCAAGAGACCCAGTACTTC.